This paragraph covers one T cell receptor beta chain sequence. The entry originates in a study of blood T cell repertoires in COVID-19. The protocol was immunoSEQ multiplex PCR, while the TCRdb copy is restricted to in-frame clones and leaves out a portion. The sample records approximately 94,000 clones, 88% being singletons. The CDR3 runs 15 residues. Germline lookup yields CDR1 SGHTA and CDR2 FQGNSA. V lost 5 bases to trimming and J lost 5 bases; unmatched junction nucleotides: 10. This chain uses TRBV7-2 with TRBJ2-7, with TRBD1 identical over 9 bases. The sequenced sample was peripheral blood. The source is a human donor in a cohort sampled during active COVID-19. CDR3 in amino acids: CASSTRDRVMNEQYF. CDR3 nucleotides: TGTGCCAGCAGCACCCGGGACAGGGTAATGAACGAGCAGTACTTC.